These T cell receptor beta chains were read from a single sample in a study of blood T cell repertoires in COVID-19. Data came from immunoSEQ multiplex PCR; TCRdb stores just in-frame clones and leaves some out. The repertoire has some 120,000 clones, approximately 84% of them found once; the top ten carry 7.5%. Sequencing was done on a sample of peripheral blood. The receptors were sampled from a man aged 70 or older with active or convalescent COVID-19. CDR3s include the opening cysteine and the closing phenylalanine or tryptophan. Each record gives: V gene, CDR3 length, CDR3 protein.

v_call: TRBV13; cdr3_length: 17; cdr3_aa: CASSQPTSGRRTDTQYF
v_call: TRBV10-3; cdr3_length: 12; cdr3_aa: CAISDGGTEAFF
v_call: TRBV7-2; cdr3_length: 16; cdr3_aa: CASSLRGQGSGTEAFF
v_call: TRBV11-3; cdr3_length: 17; cdr3_aa: CASSLGDRGQSPYGYTF
v_call: TRBV5-1; cdr3_length: 15; cdr3_aa: CASSWDRLATGELFF
v_call: TRBV19; cdr3_length: 14; cdr3_aa: CASSTMDTTYGYTF
v_call: TRBV11-2; cdr3_length: 15; cdr3_aa: CASSKGTSGRETQYF
v_call: TRBV7-9; cdr3_length: 14; cdr3_aa: CASRELAGGDTQYF
v_call: TRBV12-3/TRBV12-4; cdr3_length: 13; cdr3_aa: CASTRLPLYEQYF
v_call: TRBV11-2; cdr3_length: 15; cdr3_aa: CASSLEQGGNTEAFF
v_call: TRBV7-2; cdr3_length: 16; cdr3_aa: CASSFGGASYNSPLHF
v_call: TRBV7-2; cdr3_length: 14; cdr3_aa: CASSPRDSGNTIYF
v_call: TRBV18; cdr3_length: 16; cdr3_aa: CASSPLLDRVDSGYTF
v_call: TRBV27; cdr3_length: 13; cdr3_aa: CASSLRGGHEQYF
v_call: TRBV19; cdr3_length: 14; cdr3_aa: CASIRGRGEDTQYF
v_call: TRBV3-1/TRBV3-2; cdr3_length: 14; cdr3_aa: CASSQSGTIYGYTF
v_call: TRBV5-1; cdr3_length: 15; cdr3_aa: CASSSSPGTANEQYF
v_call: TRBV28; cdr3_length: 13; cdr3_aa: CASSLAPTYEQYF
v_call: TRBV6-2/TRBV6-3; cdr3_length: 14; cdr3_aa: CASSSYLENTEAFF
v_call: TRBV6-1; cdr3_length: 12; cdr3_aa: CASSEVRYGYTF
v_call: TRBV19; cdr3_length: 16; cdr3_aa: CASSRSGGASTDTQYF
v_call: TRBV5-1; cdr3_length: 14; cdr3_aa: CASSPNTEYTEAFF
v_call: TRBV28; cdr3_length: 17; cdr3_aa: CASSFSQARYSNQPQHF
v_call: TRBV6-5; cdr3_length: 14; cdr3_aa: CASSPGGGVYEQYF
v_call: TRBV4-2; cdr3_length: 16; cdr3_aa: CASSQTSGRPQETQYF
v_call: TRBV2; cdr3_length: 13; cdr3_aa: CASGGQGVYEQYF
v_call: TRBV2; cdr3_length: 16; cdr3_aa: CASSEPWPTGSKTQYF
v_call: TRBV6-5; cdr3_length: 14; cdr3_aa: CASSYSGGATEAFF
v_call: TRBV5-1; cdr3_length: 13; cdr3_aa: CASSLKGAVEQYF
v_call: TRBV11-2; cdr3_length: 15; cdr3_aa: CASSLDPGGYTEAFF
v_call: TRBV24-1; cdr3_length: 14; cdr3_aa: CATSDFREPHEQYF
v_call: TRBV9; cdr3_length: 15; cdr3_aa: CASSVSWDSPYGYTF
v_call: TRBV5-1; cdr3_length: 13; cdr3_aa: CASSIQGTETQYF
v_call: TRBV12-5; cdr3_length: 19; cdr3_aa: CASGSPLGTGYSSQETQYF
v_call: TRBV6-1; cdr3_length: 14; cdr3_aa: CASSEGGGNYEQYF
v_call: TRBV4-3; cdr3_length: 16; cdr3_aa: CASSQGSGYVTGELFF
v_call: TRBV4-3; cdr3_length: 17; cdr3_aa: CASSHALGQGNTGELFF
v_call: TRBV4-3; cdr3_length: 17; cdr3_aa: CASSEGSGRLSYNEQFF
v_call: TRBV10-3; cdr3_length: 15; cdr3_aa: CAISESGGRAGEQYF
v_call: TRBV12-3/TRBV12-4; cdr3_length: 13; cdr3_aa: CASSSSSGYEQYF
v_call: TRBV9; cdr3_length: 19; cdr3_aa: CASSYSSSAWGGSGNTIYF
v_call: TRBV5-1; cdr3_length: 13; cdr3_aa: CASSLDRGDTIYF
v_call: TRBV5-6; cdr3_length: 17; cdr3_aa: CASSPPGTSMSYNEQFF
v_call: TRBV19; cdr3_length: 15; cdr3_aa: CASTPVRTANYGYTF
v_call: TRBV2; cdr3_length: 16; cdr3_aa: CASAQGGRGRVDTQYF
v_call: TRBV6-1; cdr3_length: 16; cdr3_aa: CASSEVSSGTRNTQYF